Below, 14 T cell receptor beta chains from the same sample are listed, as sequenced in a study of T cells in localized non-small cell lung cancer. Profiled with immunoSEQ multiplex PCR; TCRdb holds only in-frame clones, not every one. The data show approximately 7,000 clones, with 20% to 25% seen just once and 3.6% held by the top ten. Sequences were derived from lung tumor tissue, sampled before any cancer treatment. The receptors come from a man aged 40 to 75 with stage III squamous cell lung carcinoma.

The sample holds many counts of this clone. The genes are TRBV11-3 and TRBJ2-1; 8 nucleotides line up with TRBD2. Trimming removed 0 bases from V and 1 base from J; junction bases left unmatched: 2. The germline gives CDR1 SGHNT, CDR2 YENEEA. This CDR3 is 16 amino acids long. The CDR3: CASSLDGTSSYNEQFF. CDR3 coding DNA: TGTGCCAGCAGCTTAGATGGGACTAGTTCCTACAATGAGCAGTTCTTC. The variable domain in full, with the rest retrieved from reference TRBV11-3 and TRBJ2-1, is EAGVVQSPRYKIIEKKQPVAFWCNPISGHNTLYWYLQNLGQGPELLIRYENEEAVDDSQLPKDRFSAERLKGVDSTLKIQPAELGDSAVYLCASSLDGTSSYNEQFFGPGTRLTVL.

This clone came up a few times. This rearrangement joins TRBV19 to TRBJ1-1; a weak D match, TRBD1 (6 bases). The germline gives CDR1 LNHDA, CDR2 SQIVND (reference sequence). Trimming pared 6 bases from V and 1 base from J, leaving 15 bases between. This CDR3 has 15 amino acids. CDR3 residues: CASSARGRGNTEAFF. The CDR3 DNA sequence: TGTGCCAGTAGCGCCCGGGGCAGGGGGAACACTGAAGCTTTCTTT.

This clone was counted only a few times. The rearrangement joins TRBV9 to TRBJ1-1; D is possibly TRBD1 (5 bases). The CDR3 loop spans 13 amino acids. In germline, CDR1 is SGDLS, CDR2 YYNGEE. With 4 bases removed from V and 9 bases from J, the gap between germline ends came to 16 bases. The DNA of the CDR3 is TGTGCCAGCAGCCCCGAAGGACAATTCAAAGCTTTCTTT. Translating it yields CASSPEGQFKAFF.

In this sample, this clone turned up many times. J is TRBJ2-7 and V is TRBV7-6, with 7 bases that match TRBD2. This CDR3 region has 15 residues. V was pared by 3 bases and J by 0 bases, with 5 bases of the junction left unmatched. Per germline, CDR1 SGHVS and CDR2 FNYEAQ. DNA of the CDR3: TGTGCCAGCAGCTTGGGGCTAGCGGCCTCCTACGAGCAGTACTTC. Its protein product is CASSLGLAASYEQYF.

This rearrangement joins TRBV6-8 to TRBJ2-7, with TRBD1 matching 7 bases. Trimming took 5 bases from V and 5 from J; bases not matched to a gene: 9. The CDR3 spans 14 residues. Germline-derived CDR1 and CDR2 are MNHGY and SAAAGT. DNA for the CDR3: TGTGCCAGCAGTAGTGACAGGGTCCTCGACGAGCAGTACTTC. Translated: CASSSDRVLDEQYF.

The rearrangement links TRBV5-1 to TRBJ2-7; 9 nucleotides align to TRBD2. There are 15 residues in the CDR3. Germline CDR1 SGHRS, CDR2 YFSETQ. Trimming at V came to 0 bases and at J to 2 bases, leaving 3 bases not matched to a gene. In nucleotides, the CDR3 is TGCGCCAGCAGCTTGGAACTAGCGGGCCCCTACGAGCAGTACTTC. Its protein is CASSLELAGPYEQYF.

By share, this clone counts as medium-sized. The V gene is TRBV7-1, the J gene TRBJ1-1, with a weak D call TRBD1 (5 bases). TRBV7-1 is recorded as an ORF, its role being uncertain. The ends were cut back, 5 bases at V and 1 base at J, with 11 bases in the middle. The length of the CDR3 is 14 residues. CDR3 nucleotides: TGTGCCAGCAGCGCGACGGGACGGAACACTGAAGCTTTCTTT. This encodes CASSATGRNTEAFF.

CDR3 sequence: CASSLMTTDTQYF. In DNA, the CDR3 is TGTGCCAGCAGTCTGATGACCACAGATACGCAGTATTTT. The gene calls are TRBV6-8 and TRBJ2-3; D gene uncertain. The germline V gene encodes CDR1 MNHGY and CDR2 SAAAGT. The CDR3 runs to 13 residues. V was pared by 5 bases and J by 2 bases, with 8 bases between.

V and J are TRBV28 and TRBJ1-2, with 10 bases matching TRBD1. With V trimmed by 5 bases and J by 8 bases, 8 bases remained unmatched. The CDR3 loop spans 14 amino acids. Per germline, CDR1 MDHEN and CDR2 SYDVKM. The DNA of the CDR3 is TGTGCCAGCAGTCCCGGGACAGGGGTTAGCGGCTACACCTTC. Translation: CASSPGTGVSGYTF.

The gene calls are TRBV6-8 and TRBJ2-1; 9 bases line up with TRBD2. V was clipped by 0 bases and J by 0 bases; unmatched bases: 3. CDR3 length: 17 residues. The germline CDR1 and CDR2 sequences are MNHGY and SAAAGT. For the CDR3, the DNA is TGTGCCAGCAGTTACTCCATTAGCGGGAGCTCCTACAATGAGCAGTTCTTC. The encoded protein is CASSYSISGSSYNEQFF.

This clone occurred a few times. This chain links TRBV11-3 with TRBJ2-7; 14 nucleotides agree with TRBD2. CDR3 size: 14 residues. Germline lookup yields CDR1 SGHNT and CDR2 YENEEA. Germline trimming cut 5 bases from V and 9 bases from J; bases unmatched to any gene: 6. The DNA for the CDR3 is TGTGCCAGCAGCCCTCGACTAGCGGGGGGGCCGCAGTACTTC. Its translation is CASSPRLAGGPQYF.

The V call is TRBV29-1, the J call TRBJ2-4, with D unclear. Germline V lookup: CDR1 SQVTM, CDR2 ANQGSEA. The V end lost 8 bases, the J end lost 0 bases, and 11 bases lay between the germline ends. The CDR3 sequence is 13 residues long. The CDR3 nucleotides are TGCAGCTCCTGGGAAGGAGCCAAAAACATTCAGTACTTC. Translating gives CSSWEGAKNIQYF.

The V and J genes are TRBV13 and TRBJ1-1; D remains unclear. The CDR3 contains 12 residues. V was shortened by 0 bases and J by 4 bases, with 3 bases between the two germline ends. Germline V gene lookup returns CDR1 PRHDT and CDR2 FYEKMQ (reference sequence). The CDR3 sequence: CASSLGATEAFF. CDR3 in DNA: TGTGCCAGCAGCTTAGGTGCCACTGAAGCTTTCTTT.

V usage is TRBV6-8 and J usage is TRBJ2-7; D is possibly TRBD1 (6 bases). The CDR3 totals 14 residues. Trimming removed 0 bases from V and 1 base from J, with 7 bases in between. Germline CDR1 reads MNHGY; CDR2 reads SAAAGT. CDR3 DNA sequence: TGTGCCAGCAGTTACTCGAGGGGGTCCTACGAGCAGTACTTC. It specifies CASSYSRGSYEQYF.